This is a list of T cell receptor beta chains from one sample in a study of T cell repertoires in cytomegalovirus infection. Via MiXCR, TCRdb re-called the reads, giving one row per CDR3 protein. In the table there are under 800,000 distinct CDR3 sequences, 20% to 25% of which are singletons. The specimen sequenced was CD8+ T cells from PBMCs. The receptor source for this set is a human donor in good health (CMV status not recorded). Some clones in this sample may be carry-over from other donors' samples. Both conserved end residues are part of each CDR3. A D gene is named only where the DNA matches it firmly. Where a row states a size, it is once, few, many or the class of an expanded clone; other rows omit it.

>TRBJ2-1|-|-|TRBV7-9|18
TGTGCCAGCAGCTTACTAAATAAGTGGGAATCCGCGCGGGACAGACTGTTCTTC
CASSLLNKWESARDRLFF
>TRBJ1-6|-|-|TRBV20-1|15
TGCAGTGCGAATCATGGGGGGCGTTGGAATTCACCCCTCCACTTT
CSANHGGRWNSPLHF
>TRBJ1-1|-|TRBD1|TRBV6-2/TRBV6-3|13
TGTGCCAGCAGGGACAGGGGGATCGCTGAAGCTTTCTTT
CASRDRGIAEAFF
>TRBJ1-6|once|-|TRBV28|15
TGTGCCAGCACTCTCTGGTCTGGACAGAATTCACCCCTCCACTTT
CASTLWSGQNSPLHF
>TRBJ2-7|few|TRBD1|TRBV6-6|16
TGTGCCAGCAGGGGCCTCGGACAGGGTCAGGCTTACGAGCAGTACTTC
CASRGLGQGQAYEQYF
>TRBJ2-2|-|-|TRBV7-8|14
TGTGCCAGCAGCCAAAGGTCACTCACCGGGGAGCTGTTTTTT
CASSQRSLTGELFF
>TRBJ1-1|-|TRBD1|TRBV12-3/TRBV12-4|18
TGTGCCAGCAGTATACGGACAGGATACCCGGAGGGGAACACTGAAGCTTTCTTT
CASSIRTGYPEGNTEAFF
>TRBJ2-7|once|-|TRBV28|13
TGTGCCAGCAGTTCAAAAACAGGGTCCGAGCAGTACTTC
CASSSKTGSEQYF
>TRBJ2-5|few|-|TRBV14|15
TGTGCCAGCAGCCACCCGGGCCCCCTAGCAGAGACCCAGTACTTC
CASSHPGPLAETQYF
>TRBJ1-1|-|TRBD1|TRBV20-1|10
TGCAGTGCTAGAGAGACAGGGGGCCTCTTT
CSARETGGLF
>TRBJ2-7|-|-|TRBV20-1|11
TGCAGTGCTGGGGCCGCCTACGAGCAGTACTTC
CSAGAAYEQYF
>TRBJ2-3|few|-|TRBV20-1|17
TGCAGTGCTAGAGGAAGATGGTCGTCGGGGGCTCCAGATACGCAGTATTTT
CSARGRWSSGAPDTQYF
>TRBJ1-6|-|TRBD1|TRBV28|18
TGTGCCAGCAGTTCCCGGGACAGGGTCCTAGTATTGGATTCATCCCTCCACTTT
CASSSRDRVLVLDSSLHF
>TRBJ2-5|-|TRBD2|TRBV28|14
TGTGCCAGCAGTACCGGGGGACTACAAGAGACCCAGTACTTC
CASSTGGLQETQYF
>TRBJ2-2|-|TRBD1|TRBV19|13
TGTGCCACAACCGGGACAGTGCCCGGGGAGCTGTTTTTT
CATTGTVPGELFF
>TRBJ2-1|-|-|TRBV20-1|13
TGCAGTGCCGATGCCCCGGCGGAGCGTGAGCAGTTCTTC
CSADAPAEREQFF
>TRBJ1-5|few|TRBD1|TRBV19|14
TGTGCCAGTAGGACGACAGGGGACGTACAGCCCCAGCATTTT
CASRTTGDVQPQHF
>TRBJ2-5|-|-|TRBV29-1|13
TGCAGCGCAACCGGGACCAACCAAGAGACCCAGTACTTC
CSATGTNQETQYF